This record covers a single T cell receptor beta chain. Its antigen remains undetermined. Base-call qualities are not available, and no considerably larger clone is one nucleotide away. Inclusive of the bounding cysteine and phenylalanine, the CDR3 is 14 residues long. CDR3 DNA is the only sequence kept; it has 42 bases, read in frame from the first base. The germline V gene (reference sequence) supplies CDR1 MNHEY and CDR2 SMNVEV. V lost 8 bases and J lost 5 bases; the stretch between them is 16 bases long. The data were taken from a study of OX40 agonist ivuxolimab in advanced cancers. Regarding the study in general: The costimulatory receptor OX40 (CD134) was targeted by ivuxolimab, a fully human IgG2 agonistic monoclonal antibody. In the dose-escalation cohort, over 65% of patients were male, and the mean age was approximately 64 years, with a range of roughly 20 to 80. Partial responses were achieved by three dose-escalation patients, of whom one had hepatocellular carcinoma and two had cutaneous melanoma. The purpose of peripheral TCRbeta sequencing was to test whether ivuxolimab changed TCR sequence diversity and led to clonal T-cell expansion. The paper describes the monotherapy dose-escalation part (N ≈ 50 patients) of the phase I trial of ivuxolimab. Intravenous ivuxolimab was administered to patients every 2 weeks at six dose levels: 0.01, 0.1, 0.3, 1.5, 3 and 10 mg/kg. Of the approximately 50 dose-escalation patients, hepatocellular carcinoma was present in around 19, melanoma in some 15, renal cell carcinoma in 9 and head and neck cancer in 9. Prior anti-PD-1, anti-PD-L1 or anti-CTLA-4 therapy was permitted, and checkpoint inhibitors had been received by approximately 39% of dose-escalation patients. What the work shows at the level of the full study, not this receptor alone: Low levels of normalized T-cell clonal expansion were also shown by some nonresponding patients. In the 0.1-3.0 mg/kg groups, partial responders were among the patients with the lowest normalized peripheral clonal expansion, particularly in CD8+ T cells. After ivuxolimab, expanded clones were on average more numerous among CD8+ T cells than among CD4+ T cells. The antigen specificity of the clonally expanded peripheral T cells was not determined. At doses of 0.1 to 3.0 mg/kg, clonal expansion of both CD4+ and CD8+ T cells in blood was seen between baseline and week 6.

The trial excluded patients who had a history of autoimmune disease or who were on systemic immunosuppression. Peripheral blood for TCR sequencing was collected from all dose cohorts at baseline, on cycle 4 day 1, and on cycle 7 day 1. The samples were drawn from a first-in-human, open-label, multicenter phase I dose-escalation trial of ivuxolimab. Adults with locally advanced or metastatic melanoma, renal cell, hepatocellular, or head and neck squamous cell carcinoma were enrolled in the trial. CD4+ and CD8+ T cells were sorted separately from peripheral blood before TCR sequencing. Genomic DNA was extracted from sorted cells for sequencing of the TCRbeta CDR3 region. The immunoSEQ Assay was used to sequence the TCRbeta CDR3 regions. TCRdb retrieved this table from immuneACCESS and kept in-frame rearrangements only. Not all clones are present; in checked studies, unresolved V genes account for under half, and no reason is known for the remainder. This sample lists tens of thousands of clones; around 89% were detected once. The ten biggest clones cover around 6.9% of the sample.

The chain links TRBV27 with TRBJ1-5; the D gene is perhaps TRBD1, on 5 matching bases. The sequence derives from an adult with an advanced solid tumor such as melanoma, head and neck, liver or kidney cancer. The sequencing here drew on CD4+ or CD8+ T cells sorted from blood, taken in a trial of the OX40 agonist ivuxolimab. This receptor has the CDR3 CASSRRGGDQPQHF. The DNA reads TGTGCCAGCTCCCGGAGGGGAGGGGATCAGCCCCAGCATTTT.